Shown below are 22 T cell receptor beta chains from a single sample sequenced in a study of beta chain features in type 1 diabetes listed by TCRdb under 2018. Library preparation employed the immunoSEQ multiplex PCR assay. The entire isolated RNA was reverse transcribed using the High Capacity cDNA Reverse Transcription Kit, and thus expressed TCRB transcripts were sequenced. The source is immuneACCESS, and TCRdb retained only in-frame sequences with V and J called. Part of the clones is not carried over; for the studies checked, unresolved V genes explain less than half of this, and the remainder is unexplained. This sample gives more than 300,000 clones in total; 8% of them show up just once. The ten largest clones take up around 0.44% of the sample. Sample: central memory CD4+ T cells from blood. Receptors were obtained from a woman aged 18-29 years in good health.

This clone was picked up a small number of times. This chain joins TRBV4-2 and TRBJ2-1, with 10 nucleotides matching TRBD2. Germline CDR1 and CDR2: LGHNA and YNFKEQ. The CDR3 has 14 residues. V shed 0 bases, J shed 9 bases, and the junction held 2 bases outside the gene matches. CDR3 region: CASSQELAGGEQFF. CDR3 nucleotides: TGTGCCAGCAGCCAAGAGTTAGCGGGAGGTGAGCAGTTCTTC.

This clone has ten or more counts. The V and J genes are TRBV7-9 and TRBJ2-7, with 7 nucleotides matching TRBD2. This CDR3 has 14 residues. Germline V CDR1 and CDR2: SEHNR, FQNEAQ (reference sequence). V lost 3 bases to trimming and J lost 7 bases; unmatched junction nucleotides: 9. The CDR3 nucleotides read TGTGCCAGCAGCTTCGCGGGAGCCGGAAGAGAGCAGTACTTC. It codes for CASSFAGAGREQYF.

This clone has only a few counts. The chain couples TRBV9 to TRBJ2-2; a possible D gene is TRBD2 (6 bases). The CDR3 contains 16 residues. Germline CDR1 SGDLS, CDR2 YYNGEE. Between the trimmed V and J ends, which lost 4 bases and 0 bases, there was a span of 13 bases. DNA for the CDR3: TGTGCCAGCAGCCCGACTAGTTCCGCGAACACCGGGGAGCTGTTTTTT. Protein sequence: CASSPTSSANTGELFF.

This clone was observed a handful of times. The CDR3 reads CASRVTGGYEQYF. The CDR3 DNA follows: TGTGCCAGCAGAGTAACAGGGGGCTACGAGCAGTACTTC. This chain joins TRBV28 and TRBJ2-7, with 8 bases fitting TRBD1. This CDR3 is 13 amino acids long. V shed 6 bases and J 3 bases; nucleotides not matched to a gene: 4. CDR1 and CDR2 from the germline V gene are MDHEN and SYDVKM. The full variable domain, with the rest looked up from reference TRBV28 and TRBJ2-7, is DVKVTQSSRYLVKRTGEKVFLECVQDMDHENMFWYRQDPGLGLRLIYFSYDVKMKEKGDIPEGYSVSREKKERFSLILESASTNQTSMYLCASRVTGGYEQYFGPGTRLTVT.

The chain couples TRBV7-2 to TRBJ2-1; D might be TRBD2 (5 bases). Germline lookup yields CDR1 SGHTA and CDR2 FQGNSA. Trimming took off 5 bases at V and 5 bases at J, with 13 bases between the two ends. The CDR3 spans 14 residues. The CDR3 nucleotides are TGTGCCAGCAGCACATCACTAGGACACAATGAGCAGTTCTTC. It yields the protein CASSTSLGHNEQFF.

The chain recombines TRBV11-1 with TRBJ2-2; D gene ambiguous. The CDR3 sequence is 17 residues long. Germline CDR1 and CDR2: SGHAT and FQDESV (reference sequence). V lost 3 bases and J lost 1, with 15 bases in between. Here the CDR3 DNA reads TGTGCCAGCAGCTTGAGTGGAGCACTAAGGAACACCGGGGAGCTGTTTTTT. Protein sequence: CASSLSGALRNTGELFF.

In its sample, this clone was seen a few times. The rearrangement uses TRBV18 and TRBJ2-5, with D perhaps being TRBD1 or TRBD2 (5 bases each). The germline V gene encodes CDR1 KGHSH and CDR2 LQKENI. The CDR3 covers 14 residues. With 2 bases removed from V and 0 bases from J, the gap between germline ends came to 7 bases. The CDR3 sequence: CASSPEGYQETQYF. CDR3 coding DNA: TGTGCCAGCTCACCAGAGGGGTACCAAGAGACCCAGTACTTC.

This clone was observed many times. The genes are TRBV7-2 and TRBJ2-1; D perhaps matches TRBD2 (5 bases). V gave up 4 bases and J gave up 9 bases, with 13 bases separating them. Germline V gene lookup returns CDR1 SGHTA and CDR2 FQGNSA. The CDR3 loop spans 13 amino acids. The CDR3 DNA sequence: TGTGCCAGCAGCTCCGTTAACGGAGGTGAGCAGTTCTTC. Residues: CASSSVNGGEQFF.

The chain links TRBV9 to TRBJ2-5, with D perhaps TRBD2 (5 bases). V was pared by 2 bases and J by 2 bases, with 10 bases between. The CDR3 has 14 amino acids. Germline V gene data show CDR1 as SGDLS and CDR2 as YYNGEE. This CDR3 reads CASSVGLLQETQYF. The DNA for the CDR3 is TGTGCCAGCAGCGTCGGACTCCTACAAGAGACCCAGTACTTC. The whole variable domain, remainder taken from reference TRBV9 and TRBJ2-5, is DSGVTQTPKHLITATGQRVTLRCSPRSGDLSVYWYQQSLDQGLQFLIQYYNGEERAKGNILERFSAQQFPDLHSELNLSSLELGDSALYFCASSVGLLQETQYFGPGTRLLVL.

In DNA, the CDR3 is TGTGCCAGCAGTCTTAATCAGCCCCAGCATTTT. Translation: CASSLNQPQHF. This rearrangement joins TRBV6-6 to TRBJ1-5; D is ambiguous. Trimming cost V 5 bases and J 4 bases, with 3 bases left between them. This CDR3 has 11 amino acids. Germline CDR1 and CDR2: MNHNY and SVGAGI (reference sequence).

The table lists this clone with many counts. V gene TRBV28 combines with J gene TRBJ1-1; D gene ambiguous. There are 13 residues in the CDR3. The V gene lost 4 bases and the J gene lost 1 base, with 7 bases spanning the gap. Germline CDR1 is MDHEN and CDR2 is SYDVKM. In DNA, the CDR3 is TGTGCCAGCAGTTCTGCCTGGAACACTGAAGCTTTCTTT. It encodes CASSSAWNTEAFF.

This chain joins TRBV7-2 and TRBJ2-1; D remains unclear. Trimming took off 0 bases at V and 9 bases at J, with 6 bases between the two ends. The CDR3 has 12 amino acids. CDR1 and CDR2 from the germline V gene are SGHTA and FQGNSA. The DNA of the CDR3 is TGTGCCAGCAGCTTAGCGCGACGTGAGCAGTTCTTC. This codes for CASSLARREQFF.

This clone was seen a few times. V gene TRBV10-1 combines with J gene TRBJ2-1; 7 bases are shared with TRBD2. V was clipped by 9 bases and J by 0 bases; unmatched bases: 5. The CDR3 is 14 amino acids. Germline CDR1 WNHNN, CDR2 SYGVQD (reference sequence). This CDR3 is CARRRGNSYNEQFF. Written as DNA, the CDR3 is TGCGCCAGGCGGCGGGGGAACTCCTACAATGAGCAGTTCTTC.

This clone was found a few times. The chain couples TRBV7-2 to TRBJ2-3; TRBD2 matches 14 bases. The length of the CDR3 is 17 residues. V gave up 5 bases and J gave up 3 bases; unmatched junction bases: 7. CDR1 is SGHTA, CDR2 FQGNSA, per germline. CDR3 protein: CASSEWTSGRRTDTQYF. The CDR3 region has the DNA TGTGCCAGCAGCGAATGGACTAGCGGGAGGCGGACAGATACGCAGTATTTT.

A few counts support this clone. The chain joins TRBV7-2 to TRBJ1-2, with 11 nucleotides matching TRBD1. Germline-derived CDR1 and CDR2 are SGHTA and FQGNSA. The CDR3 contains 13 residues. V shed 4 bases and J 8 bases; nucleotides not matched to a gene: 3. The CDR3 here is CASSWDRGRGYTF. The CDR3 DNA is TGTGCCAGCAGCTGGGACAGGGGGAGAGGCTACACCTTC. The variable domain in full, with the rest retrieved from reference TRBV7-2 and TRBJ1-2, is GAGVSQSPSNKVTEKGKDVELRCDPISGHTALYWYRQSLGQGLEFLIYFQGNSAPDKSGLPSDRFSAERTGGSVSTLTIQRTQQEDSAVYLCASSWDRGRGYTFGSGTRLTVV.

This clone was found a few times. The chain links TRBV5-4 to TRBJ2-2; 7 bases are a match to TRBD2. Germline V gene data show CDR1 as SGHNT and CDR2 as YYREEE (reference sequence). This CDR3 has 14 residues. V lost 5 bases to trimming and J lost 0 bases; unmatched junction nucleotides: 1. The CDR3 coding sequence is TGTGCCAGCAGAGCGGGGCCGAACACCGGGGAGCTGTTTTTT. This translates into CASRAGPNTGELFF.

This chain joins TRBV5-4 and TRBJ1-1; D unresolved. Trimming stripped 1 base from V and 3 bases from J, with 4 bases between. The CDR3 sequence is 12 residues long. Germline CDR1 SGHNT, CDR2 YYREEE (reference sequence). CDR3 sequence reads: CASSLRDTEAFF. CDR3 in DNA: TGTGCCAGCAGCTTGCGGGACACTGAAGCTTTCTTT. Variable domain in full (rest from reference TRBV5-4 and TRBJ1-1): ETGVTQSPTHLIKTRGQQVTLRCSSQSGHNTVSWYQQALGQGPQFIFQYYREEENGRGNFPPRFSGLQFPNYSSELNVNALELDDSALYLCASSLRDTEAFFGQGTRLTVV.

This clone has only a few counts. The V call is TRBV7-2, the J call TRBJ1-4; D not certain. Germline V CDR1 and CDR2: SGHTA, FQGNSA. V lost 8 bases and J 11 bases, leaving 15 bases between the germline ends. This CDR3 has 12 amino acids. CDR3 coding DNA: TGTGCCAGCGGCAATGGGCCCGGGAAACTGTTTTTT. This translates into CASGNGPGKLFF.

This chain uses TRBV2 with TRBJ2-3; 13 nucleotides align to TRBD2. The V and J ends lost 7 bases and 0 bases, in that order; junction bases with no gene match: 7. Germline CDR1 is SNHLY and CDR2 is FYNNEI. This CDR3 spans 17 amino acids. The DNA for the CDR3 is TGTGCCAGCACAGGGACTAGCGGGACGTCTAGCACAGATACGCAGTATTTT. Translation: CASTGTSGTSSTDTQYF.

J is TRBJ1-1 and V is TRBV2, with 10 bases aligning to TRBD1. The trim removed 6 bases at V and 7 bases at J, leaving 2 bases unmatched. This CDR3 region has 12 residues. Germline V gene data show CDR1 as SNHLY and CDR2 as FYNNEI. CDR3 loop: CASRRDRGEAFF. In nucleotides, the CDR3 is TGTGCCAGCAGGAGGGACAGGGGTGAAGCTTTCTTT.

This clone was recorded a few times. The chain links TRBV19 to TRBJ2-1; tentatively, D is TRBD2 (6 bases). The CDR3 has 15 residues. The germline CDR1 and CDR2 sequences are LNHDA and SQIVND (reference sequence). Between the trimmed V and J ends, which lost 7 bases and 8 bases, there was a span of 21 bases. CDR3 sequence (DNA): TGTGCCAGTACCCCCGGGAGTGGGAGGAGAGATGAGCAGTTCTTC. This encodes CASTPGSGRRDEQFF.

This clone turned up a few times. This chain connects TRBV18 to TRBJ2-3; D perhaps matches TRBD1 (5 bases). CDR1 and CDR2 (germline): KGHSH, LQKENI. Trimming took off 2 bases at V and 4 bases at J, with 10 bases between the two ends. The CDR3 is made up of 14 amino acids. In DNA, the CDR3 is TGTGCCAGCTCACCAGGGGCTAGTTCAGATACGCAGTATTTT. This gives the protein CASSPGASSDTQYF.